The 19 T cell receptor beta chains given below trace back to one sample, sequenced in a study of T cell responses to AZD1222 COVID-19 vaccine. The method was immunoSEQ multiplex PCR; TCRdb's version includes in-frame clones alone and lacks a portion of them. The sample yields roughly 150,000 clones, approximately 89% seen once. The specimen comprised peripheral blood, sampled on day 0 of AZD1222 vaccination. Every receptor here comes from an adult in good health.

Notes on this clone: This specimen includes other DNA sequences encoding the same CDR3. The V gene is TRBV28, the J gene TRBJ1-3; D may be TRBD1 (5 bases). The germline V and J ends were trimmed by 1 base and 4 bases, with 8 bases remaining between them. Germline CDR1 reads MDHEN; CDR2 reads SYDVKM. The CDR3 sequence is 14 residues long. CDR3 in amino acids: CASSLSAGGNTIYF. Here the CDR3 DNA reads TGTGCCAGCAGTTTATCGGCAGGGGGAAACACCATATATTTT.

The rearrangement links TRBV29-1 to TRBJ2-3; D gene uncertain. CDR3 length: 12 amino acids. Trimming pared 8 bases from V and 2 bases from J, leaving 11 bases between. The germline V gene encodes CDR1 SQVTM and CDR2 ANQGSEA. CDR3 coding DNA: TGCAGCCTGATTGGCCCCACAGATACGCAGTATTTT. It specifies CSLIGPTDTQYF.

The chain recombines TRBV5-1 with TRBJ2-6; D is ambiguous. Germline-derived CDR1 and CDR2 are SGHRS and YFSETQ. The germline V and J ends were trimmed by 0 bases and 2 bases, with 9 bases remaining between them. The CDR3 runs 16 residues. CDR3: CASSLDLGPGANVLTF. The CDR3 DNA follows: TGCGCCAGCAGCTTGGATTTAGGGCCTGGGGCCAACGTCCTGACTTTC.

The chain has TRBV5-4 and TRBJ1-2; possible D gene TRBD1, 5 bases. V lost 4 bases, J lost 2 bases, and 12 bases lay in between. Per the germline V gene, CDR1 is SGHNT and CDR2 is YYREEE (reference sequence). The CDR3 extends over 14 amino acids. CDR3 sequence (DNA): TGTGCCAGCAGCGAAAGTGGGGGGAACTATGGCTACACCTTC. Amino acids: CASSESGGNYGYTF.

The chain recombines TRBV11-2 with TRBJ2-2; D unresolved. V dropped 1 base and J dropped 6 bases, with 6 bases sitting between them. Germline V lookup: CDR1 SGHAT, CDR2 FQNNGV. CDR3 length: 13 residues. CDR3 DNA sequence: TGTGCCAGCAGCTTAGTTCGAGCCGGGGAGCTGTTTTTT. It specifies CASSLVRAGELFF. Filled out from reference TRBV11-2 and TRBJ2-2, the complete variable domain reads EAGVAQSPRYKIIEKRQSVAFWCNPISGHATLYWYQQILGQGPKLLIQFQNNGVVDDSQLPKDRFSAERLKGVDSTLKIQPAKLEDSAVYLCASSLVRAGELFFGEGSRLTVL.

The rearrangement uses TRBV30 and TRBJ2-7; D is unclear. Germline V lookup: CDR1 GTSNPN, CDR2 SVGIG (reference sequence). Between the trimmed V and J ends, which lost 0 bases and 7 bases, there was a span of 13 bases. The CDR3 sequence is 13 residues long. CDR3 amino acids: CAWSVQHAKEQYF. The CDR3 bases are TGTGCCTGGAGTGTTCAGCACGCCAAGGAGCAGTACTTC.

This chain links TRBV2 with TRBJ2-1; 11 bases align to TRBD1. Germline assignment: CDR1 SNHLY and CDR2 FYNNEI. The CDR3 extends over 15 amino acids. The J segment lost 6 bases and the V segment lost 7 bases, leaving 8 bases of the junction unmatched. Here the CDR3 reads CASTYAGTGGNEQFF. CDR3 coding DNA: TGTGCCAGCACTTACGCCGGGACAGGGGGCAATGAGCAGTTCTTC.

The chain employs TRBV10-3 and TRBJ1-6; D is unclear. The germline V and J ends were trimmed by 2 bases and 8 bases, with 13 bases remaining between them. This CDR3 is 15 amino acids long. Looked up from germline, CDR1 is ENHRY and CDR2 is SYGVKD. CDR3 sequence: CAISERRTPDSPLHF. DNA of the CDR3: TGTGCCATCAGTGAGCGGAGGACGCCGGATTCACCCCTCCACTTT.

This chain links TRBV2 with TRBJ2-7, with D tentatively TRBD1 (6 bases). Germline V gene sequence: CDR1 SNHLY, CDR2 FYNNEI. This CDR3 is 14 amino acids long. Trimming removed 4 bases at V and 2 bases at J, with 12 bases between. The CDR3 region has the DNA TGTGCCAGCAGTGTTCTCAGGGGAACCTACGAGCAGTACTTC. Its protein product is CASSVLRGTYEQYF. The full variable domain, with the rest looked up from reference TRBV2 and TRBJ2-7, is EPEVTQTPSHQVTQMGQEVILRCVPISNHLYFYWYRQILGQKVEFLVSFYNNEISEKSEIFDDQFSVERPDGSNFTLKIRSTKLEDSAMYFCASSVLRGTYEQYFGPGTRLTVT.

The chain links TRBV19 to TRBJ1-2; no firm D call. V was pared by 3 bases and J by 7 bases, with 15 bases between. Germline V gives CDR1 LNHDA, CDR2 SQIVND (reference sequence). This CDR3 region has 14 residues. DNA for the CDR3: TGTGCCAGTAGTATCGGGTCTGGGCCCTCTGGCTACACCTTC. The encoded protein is CASSIGSGPSGYTF.

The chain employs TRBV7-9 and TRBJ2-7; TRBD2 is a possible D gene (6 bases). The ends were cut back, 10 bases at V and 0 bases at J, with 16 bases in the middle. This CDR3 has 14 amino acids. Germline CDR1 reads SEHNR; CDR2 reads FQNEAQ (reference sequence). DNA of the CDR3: TGTGCCACCTCCGGGGGTGAGAGCTCCTACGAGCAGTACTTC. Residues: CATSGGESSYEQYF.

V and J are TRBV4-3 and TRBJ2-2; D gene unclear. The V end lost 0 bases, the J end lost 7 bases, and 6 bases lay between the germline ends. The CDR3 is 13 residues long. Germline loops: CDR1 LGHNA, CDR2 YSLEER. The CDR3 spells CASSQERHGELFF. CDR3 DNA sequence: TGCGCCAGCAGCCAAGAACGACACGGGGAGCTGTTTTTT.

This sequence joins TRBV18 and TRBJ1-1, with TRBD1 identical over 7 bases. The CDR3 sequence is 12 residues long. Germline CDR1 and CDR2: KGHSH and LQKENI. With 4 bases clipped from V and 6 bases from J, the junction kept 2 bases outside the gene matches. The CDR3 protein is CASSRQGAEAFF. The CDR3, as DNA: TGTGCCAGCTCACGACAGGGAGCTGAAGCTTTCTTT. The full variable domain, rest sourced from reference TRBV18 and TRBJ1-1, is NAGVMQNPRHLVRRRGQEARLRCSPMKGHSHVYWYRQLPEEGLKFMVYLQKENIIDESGMPKERFSAEFPKEGPSILRIQQVVRGDSAAYFCASSRQGAEAFFGQGTRLTVV.

CDR3 protein: CASSPSSGLSTDTQYF. Here the CDR3 DNA reads TGTGCCAGCAGCCCGAGTAGCGGGCTTAGCACAGATACGCAGTATTTT. This chain links TRBV11-3 with TRBJ2-3; TRBD2 matches 7 bases. V trimming: 5 bases; J trimming: 0 bases; junction bases outside the gene matches: 8. The CDR3 is made up of 16 amino acids. The germline CDR1 and CDR2 sequences are SGHNT and YENEEA. The complete variable domain, with remaining parts taken from reference TRBV11-3 and TRBJ2-3, reads EAGVVQSPRYKIIEKKQPVAFWCNPISGHNTLYWYLQNLGQGPELLIRYENEEAVDDSQLPKDRFSAERLKGVDSTLKIQPAELGDSAVYLCASSPSSGLSTDTQYFGPGTRLTVL.

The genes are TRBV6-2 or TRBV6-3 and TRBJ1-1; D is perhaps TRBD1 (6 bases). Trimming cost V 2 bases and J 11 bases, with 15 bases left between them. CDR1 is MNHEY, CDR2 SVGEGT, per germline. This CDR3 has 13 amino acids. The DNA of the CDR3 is TGTGCCAGCAGTTACGTCCGCGGGACAAGGGCTTTCTTT. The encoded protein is CASSYVRGTRAFF.

The DNA for the CDR3 is TGTGCCAGCAGTCCCTGGACTAGCGCGACCCAGTACTTC. Translation: CASSPWTSATQYF. This chain joins TRBV28 and TRBJ2-5; TRBD2 matches at 9 bases. The CDR3 is 13 amino acids. V lost 5 bases, J lost 7 bases, and 5 bases stayed unmatched. CDR1 is MDHEN, CDR2 SYDVKM, per germline. Full variable domain (outside the CDR3, taken from reference TRBV28 and TRBJ2-5): DVKVTQSSRYLVKRTGEKVFLECVQDMDHENMFWYRQDPGLGLRLIYFSYDVKMKEKGDIPEGYSVSREKKERFSLILESASTNQTSMYLCASSPWTSATQYFGPGTRLLVL.

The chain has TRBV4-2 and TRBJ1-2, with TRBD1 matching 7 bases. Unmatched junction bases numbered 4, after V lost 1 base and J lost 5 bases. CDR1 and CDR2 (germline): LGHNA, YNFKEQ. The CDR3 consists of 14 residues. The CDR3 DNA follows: TGTGCCAGCAGCCAAGCGCAACAGGGGTATGGCTACACCTTC. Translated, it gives CASSQAQQGYGYTF.

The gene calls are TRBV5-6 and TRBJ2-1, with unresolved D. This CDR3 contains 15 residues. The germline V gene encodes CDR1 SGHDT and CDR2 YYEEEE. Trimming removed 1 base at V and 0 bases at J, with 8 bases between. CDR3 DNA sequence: TGTGCCAGCAGCTTGATTGACGGCTCCTACAATGAGCAGTTCTTC. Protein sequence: CASSLIDGSYNEQFF.

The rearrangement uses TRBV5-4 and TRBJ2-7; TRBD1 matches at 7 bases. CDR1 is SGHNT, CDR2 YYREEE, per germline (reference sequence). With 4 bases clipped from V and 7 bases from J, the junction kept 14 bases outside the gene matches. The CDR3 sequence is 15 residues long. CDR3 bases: TGTGCCAGCAGCACCCGACAGGGCTCCTTTGTAGAGCAGTACTTC. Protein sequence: CASSTRQGSFVEQYF.